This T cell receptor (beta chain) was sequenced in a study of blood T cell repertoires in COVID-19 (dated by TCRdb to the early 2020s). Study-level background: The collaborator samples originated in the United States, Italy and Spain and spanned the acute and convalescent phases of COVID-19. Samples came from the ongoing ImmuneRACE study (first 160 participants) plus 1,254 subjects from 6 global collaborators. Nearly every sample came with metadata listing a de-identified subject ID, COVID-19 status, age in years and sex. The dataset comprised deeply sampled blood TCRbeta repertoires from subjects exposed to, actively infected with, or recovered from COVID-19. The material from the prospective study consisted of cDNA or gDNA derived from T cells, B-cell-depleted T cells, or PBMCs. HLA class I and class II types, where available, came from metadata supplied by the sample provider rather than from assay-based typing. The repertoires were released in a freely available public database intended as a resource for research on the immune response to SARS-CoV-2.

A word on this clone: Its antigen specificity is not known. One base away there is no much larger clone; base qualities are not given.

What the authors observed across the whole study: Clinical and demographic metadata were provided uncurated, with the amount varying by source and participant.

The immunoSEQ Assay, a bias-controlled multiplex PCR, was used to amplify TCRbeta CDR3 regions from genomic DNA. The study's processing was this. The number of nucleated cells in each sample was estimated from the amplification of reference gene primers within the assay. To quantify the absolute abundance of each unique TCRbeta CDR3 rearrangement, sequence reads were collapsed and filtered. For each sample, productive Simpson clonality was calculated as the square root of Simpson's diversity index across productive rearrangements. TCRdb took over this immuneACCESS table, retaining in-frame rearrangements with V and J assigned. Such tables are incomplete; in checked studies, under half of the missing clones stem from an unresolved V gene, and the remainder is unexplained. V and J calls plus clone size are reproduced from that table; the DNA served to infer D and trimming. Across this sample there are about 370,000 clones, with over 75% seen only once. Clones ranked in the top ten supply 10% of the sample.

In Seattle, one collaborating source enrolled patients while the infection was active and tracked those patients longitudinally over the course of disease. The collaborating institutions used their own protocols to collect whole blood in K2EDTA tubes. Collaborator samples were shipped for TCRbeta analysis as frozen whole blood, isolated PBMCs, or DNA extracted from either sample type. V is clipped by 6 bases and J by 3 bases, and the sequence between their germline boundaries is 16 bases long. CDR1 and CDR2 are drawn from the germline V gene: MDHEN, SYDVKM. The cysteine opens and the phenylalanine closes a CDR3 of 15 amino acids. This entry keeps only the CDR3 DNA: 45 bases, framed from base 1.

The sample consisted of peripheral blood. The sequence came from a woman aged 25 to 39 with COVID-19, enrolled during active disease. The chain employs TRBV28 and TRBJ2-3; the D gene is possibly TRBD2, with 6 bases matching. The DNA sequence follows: TGTGCCAGCAGGGCAGGGAGGTTGGAGACAGATACGCAGTATTTT. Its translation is CASRAGRLETDTQYF.